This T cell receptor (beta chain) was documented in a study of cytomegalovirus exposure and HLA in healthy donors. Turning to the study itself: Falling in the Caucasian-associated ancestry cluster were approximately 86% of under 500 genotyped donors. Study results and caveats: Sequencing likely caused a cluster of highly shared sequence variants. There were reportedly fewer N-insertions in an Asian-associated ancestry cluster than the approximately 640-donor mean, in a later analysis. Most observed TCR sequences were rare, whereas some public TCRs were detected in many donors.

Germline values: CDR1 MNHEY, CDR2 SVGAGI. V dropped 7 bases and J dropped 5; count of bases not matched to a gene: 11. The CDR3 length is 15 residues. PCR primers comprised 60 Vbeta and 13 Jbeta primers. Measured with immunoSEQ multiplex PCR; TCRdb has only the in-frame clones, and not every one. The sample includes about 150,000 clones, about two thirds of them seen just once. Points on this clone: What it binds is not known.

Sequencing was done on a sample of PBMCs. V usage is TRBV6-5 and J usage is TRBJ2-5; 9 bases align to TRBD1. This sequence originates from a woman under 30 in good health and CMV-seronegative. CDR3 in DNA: TGTGCCAGCAAAAGGACAGGGGCCATACGGGAGACCCAGTACTTC. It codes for CASKRTGAIRETQYF.